This is a list of T cell receptor beta chains from one sample in a study of T cells in Graves' hyperthyroidism and ophthalmopathy. TCRdb ran MiXCR on the multiplex PCR reads and lists one entry per CDR3 protein. The sample carries nearly 750,000 distinct CDR3 sequences, roughly a third recorded once. The sequenced sample was blood. The receptors stem from a woman in her thirties or forties with Graves' hyperthyroidism. Each CDR3 is given with its conserved first and last residue. D genes are given only for firm matches. Expanded clones are given a class, and other clones once, few, many or no size at all.

j_call,d_call,clone_size,v_call,cdr3_nt,cdr3_aa
TRBJ2-7,TRBD1,NA,TRBV10-3,TGTGCCATCAGTGAGTCGTTCAATCCCTTAGGACAGGGGGCTCAAGAGCAGTACTTC,CAISESFNPLGQGAQEQYF
TRBJ1-4,NA,NA,TRBV5-4,TGTGCCAGCAGTTGGCTTGAAAAACTGTTTTTT,CASSWLEKLFF
TRBJ2-3,NA,few,TRBV29-1,TGCAGCGTTGACTACCAGGGACTAGATACGCAGTATTTT,CSVDYQGLDTQYF
TRBJ1-3,NA,NA,TRBV29-1,TGCAGCGGACTTAGGGAGTCCTATGGCTACACCATATATTTT,CSGLRESYGYTIYF
TRBJ1-2,NA,NA,TRBV19,TGTGCCAGTAGTATAACGGGGCAGGGATCGAACTACACCTTC,CASSITGQGSNYTF
TRBJ2-7,NA,NA,TRBV9,TGTGCCAGCAGCTCCGGGCCAGAGGACTACGAGCAGTACTTC,CASSSGPEDYEQYF
TRBJ1-3,NA,few,TRBV7-2,TGTGCCAGCCGCCCGGGATTTTTGACAGTCCTCTCTGGAAACACCATATATTTT,CASRPGFLTVLSGNTIYF
TRBJ1-2,NA,NA,TRBV9,TGTGCCAGCAGCGTAGAGGGGCAGATGACCTATGGCTACACCTTC,CASSVEGQMTYGYTF
TRBJ1-4,NA,few,TRBV3-1,TGTGCCAGCAGCCAAGGTGCCGGGCAGCCAAATGAAAAACTGTTTTTT,CASSQGAGQPNEKLFF
TRBJ1-2,NA,many,TRBV9,TGTGCCAGCAGCGTAGGTGGGGGGGGTCCGCTAAATGGCTACACCTTC,CASSVGGGGPLNGYTF
TRBJ2-6,NA,many,TRBV7-3,TGTGCCAGCAGCCCGCTGAGCTCTGGGGCCAACGTCCTGACTTTC,CASSPLSSGANVLTF
TRBJ2-7,NA,few,TRBV5-4,TGTGCCAGCAGCGGGTCCTGGGATCGGGTGCAGTACTTC,CASSGSWDRVQYF
TRBJ1-1,NA,few,TRBV5-1,TGCGCCAGCAGCTTGTTTGGCGGAGACACTGAAGCTTTCTTT,CASSLFGGDTEAFF
TRBJ2-2,NA,few,TRBV14,TGTGCCAGCAGCCAAGTAACCCTCGGGGAGCTGTTTTTT,CASSQVTLGELFF
TRBJ2-6,NA,NA,TRBV6-1,TGTGCCAGCAGGACGATCAGGGGCACCCGCTCTGGGGCCAACGTCCTGACTTTC,CASRTIRGTRSGANVLTF
TRBJ2-5,TRBD2,once,TRBV20-1,TGCAGTGCTAGAGATGCTCGCGGGGGAGAGACCCAGTACTTC,CSARDARGGETQYF
TRBJ2-3,TRBD1,NA,TRBV24-1,TGTGCCACCAGCCCCGGTGGGACAGGGATAACAGATACGCAGTATTTT,CATSPGGTGITDTQYF
TRBJ1-5,NA,many,TRBV6-2/TRBV6-3,TGTGCCAGCAGTCTGGGACCGTCCCAGCATTTT,CASSLGPSQHF
TRBJ2-2,TRBD2,NA,TRBV7-6,TGTGCTAGCAGCGTTAGCGGGAGAGACACCGGGGAGCTGTTTTTT,CASSVSGRDTGELFF
TRBJ1-2,TRBD1,NA,TRBV7-2,TGCGCCAGCAGCCAAGAATGGGTGGACAGGGGGGATGGCTACACCTTC,CASSQEWVDRGDGYTF
TRBJ1-4,NA,few,TRBV4-3,TGCGCCAGCAGCCAACGAGGGGCGGAGGAAAAACTGTTTTTT,CASSQRGAEEKLFF
TRBJ2-5,NA,NA,TRBV7-2,TGTGCCAGCAGCTTAGGGACGGGGGAGTATCGGGAGACCCAGTACTTC,CASSLGTGEYRETQYF
TRBJ1-1,NA,NA,TRBV7-2,TGTGCCAGCAGCGATTCTTACACGCGTGAGAACACTGAAGCTTTCTTT,CASSDSYTRENTEAFF
TRBJ1-2,NA,NA,TRBV4-3,TGCGCCAGCAGCCAAGGGGTCACAGTAAGGGCTCCCTCCCCCTATGGCTACACCTTC,CASSQGVTVRAPSPYGYTF
TRBJ2-2,NA,many,TRBV20-1,TGCAGTGCTATCCGTTTAGAGCAGGCTCACACCGGGGAGCTGTTTTTT,CSAIRLEQAHTGELFF
TRBJ2-2,TRBD2,NA,TRBV14,TGTGCCAGCAGCGAATCCGGGGGGGCAGGGGAGCTGTTTTTT,CASSESGGAGELFF